These 9 T cell receptor beta chains were sequenced from one sample in a study of a mutant IDH1 vaccine in newly diagnosed glioma. Sample time point: week 11, during vaccination. Each dose delivered 300 ug of mutant IDH1 20-mer peptide subcutaneously with imiquimod. Their antigen targets remain unknown. Assay: immunoSEQ multiplex PCR; the TCRdb copy retains only in-frame clones and omits some. The sample records 55,000 to 70,000 clones, roughly 90% being singletons. Sample: PBMCs, taken from a glioma patient whose treatment included an IDH1 peptide vaccine. These receptors were taken from a man aged 40-49 years with glioma.

The V gene is TRBV5-4, the J gene TRBJ2-1; D is possibly TRBD1 (5 bases). CDR3 length equals 15 residues. Trimming pared 4 bases from V and 6 bases from J, leaving 17 bases between. The V gene's germline CDR1 is SGHNT and CDR2 YYREEE (reference sequence). CDR3 nucleotide sequence: TGTGCCAGCAGCCCACAAAGGGGTCCTGGCAATGAGCAGTTCTTC. This encodes CASSPQRGPGNEQFF.

This clone has just one count. V is TRBV6-5 and J is TRBJ2-5; 7 positions agree with TRBD2. CDR1 MNHEY and CDR2 SVGAGI come from the germline V gene. The CDR3 runs 14 residues. Trimming removed 7 bases from V and 4 bases from J; junction bases left unmatched: 9. The CDR3 is CASTGGRPGETQYF. The CDR3, as DNA: TGTGCCAGCACCGGGGGGAGACCAGGAGAGACCCAGTACTTC.

This chain joins TRBV19 and TRBJ2-7; 14 bases line up with TRBD2. CDR1 and CDR2 from the germline V gene are LNHDA and SQIVND (reference sequence). The CDR3 runs 16 residues. The trim removed 5 bases at V and 5 bases at J, leaving 8 bases unmatched. This CDR3 reads CASSATSGRARDEQYF. In DNA form, the CDR3 reads TGTGCCAGTAGTGCGACTAGCGGGAGGGCCCGGGACGAGCAGTACTTC.

The chain has TRBV5-1 and TRBJ2-7; D is perhaps TRBD2 (6 bases). Trimming cost V 1 base and J 6 bases, with 14 bases left between them. Germline V lookup: CDR1 SGHRS, CDR2 YFSETQ. The CDR3 is 14 residues long. In DNA form, the CDR3 reads TGCGCCAGCAGCTTGCTCGGGCGGGACGGCGAGCAGTACTTC. Translation: CASSLLGRDGEQYF.

The gene calls are TRBV4-3 and TRBJ2-3; 11 bases are shared with TRBD2. Germline values: CDR1 LGHNA, CDR2 YSLEER. The J segment lost 6 bases and the V segment lost 0 bases, leaving 5 bases of the junction unmatched. The length of the CDR3 is 16 residues. As DNA, the CDR3 is TGCGCCAGCAGCCAAGATTATAGCGGGAGGGTTGATACGCAGTATTTT. Translating gives CASSQDYSGRVDTQYF.

The chain has TRBV28 and TRBJ2-2; unclear D gene. This CDR3 contains 12 residues. Germline loops: CDR1 MDHEN, CDR2 SYDVKM. V was cut by 11 bases and J by 4 bases, with 11 bases left in between. The CDR3 is CASRTATGELFF. CDR3 DNA sequence: TGTGCCTCCCGGACGGCCACCGGGGAGCTGTTTTTT.

V gene TRBV11-2 combines with J gene TRBJ2-7; D uncertain. V was clipped by 5 bases and J by 3 bases, with 11 bases between them. CDR3 length: 13 residues. The germline V gene encodes CDR1 SGHAT and CDR2 FQNNGV. In DNA, the CDR3 is TGTGCCAGCAGCAAAGAAAAGATCTACGAGCAGTACTTC. It translates to CASSKEKIYEQYF.

This clone is medium-sized. J is TRBJ2-3 and V is TRBV5-1; 10 positions agree with TRBD2. Germline V gene sequence: CDR1 SGHRS, CDR2 YFSETQ. The ends lost 5 bases at V and 0 bases at J; junction bases unmatched: 6. This CDR3 has 16 amino acids. The CDR3 reads CASSFQRGGSTDTQYF. In DNA, the CDR3 is TGCGCCAGCAGTTTTCAGCGGGGGGGTAGCACAGATACGCAGTATTTT.

The V gene is TRBV2, the J gene TRBJ2-2; perhaps TRBD2 as D (7 bases). Germline V gives CDR1 SNHLY, CDR2 FYNNEI. V gave up 8 bases and J gave up 10 bases, with 17 bases separating them. CDR3 size: 13 residues. This CDR3 reads CASSVGGAAELFF. In nucleotides, the CDR3 is TGTGCCAGCTCGGTAGGGGGGGCGGCGGAGCTGTTTTTT. The variable domain in full, completed from reference TRBV2 and TRBJ2-2, reads EPEVTQTPSHQVTQMGQEVILRCVPISNHLYFYWYRQILGQKVEFLVSFYNNEISEKSEIFDDQFSVERPDGSNFTLKIRSTKLEDSAMYFCASSVGGAAELFFGEGSRLTVL.